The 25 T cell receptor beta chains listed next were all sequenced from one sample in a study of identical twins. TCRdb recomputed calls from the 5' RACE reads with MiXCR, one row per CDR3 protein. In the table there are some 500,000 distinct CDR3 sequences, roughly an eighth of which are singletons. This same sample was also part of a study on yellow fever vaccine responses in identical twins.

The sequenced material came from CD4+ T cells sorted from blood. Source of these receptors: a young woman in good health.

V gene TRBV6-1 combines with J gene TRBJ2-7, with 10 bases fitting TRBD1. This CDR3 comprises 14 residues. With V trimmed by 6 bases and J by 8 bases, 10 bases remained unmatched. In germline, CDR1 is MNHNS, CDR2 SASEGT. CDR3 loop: CASRGTGETTKQYF. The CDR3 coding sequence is TGTGCCAGCAGAGGGACAGGGGAAACGACGAAGCAGTACTTC.

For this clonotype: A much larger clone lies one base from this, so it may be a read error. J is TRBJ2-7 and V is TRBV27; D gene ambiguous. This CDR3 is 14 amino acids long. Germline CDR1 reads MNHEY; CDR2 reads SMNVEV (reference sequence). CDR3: CANSLSARAEKQYF. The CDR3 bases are TGTGCCAACAGTTTATCGGCCCGGGCGGAGAAGCAGTACTTC.

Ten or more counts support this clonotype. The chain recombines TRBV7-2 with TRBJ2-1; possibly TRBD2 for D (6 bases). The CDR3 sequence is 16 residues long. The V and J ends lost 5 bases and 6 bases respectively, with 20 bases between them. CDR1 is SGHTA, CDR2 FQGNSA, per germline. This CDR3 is CASSAYRDSRANEQFF. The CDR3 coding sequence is TGTGCCAGCAGCGCTTACCGGGACTCCAGGGCCAATGAGCAGTTCTTC.

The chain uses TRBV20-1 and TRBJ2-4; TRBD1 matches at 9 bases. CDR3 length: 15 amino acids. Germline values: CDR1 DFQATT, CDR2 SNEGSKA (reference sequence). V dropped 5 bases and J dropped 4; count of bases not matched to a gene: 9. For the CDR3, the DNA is TGCAGTGCTCCAAGCGCCGGGACAGGGAAAAACATTCAGTACTTC. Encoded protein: CSAPSAGTGKNIQYF.

CDR3 DNA: TGTGCCAGCAGCTTAGGGACTAGCGGGGTTACAGATACGCAGTATTTT. Protein product: CASSLGTSGVTDTQYF. This chain links TRBV11-2 with TRBJ2-3, with 12 bases aligning to TRBD2. J was trimmed by 3 bases and V by 1 base; bases with no gene match: 2. The CDR3 is 16 residues long. Germline loops: CDR1 SGHAT, CDR2 FQNNGV.

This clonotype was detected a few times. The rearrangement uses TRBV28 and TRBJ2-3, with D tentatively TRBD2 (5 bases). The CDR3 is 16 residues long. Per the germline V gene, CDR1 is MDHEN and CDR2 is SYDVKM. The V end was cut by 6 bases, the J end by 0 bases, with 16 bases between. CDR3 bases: TGTGCCAGCAGGCCCAGTGGAGCGGAGAGCACAGATACGCAGTATTTT. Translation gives CASRPSGAESTDTQYF.

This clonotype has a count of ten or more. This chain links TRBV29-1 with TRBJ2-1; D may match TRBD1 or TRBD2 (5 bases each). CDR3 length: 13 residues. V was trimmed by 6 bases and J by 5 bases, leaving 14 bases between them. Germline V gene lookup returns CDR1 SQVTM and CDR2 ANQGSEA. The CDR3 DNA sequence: TGCAGCGTCCGAGTCTGGGGGAACAATGAGCAGTTCTTC. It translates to CSVRVWGNNEQFF.

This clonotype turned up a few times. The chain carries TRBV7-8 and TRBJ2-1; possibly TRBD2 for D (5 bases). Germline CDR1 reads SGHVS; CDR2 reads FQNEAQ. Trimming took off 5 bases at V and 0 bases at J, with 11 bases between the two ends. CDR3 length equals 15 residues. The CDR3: CASSQSGPSYNEQFF. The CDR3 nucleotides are TGTGCCAGCAGCCAAAGCGGACCCTCCTACAATGAGCAGTTCTTC.

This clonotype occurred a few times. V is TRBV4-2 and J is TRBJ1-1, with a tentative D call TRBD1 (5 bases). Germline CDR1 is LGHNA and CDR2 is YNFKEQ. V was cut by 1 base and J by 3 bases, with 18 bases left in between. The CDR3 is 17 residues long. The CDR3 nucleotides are TGTGCCAGCAGCCAAGTGGGGGGTCAACCTTCCTACACTGAAGCTTTCTTT. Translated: CASSQVGGQPSYTEAFF.

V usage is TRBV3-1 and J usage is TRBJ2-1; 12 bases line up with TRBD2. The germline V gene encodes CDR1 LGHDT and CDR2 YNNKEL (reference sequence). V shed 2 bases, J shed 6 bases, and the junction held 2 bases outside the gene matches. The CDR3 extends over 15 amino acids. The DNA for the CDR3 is TGTGCCAGCAGCCAAATACTAGCGGGGGGCAATGAGCAGTTCTTC. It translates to CASSQILAGGNEQFF.

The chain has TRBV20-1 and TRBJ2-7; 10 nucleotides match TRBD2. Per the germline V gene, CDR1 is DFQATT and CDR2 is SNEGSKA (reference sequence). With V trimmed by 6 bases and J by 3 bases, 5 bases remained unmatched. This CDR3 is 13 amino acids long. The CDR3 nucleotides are TGCAGTGCAGAGCGGGAGGGCCTCTACGAGCAGTACTTC. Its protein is CSAEREGLYEQYF.

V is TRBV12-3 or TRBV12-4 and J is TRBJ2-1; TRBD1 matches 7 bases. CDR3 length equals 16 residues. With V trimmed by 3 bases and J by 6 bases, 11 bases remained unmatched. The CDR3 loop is CASSLVGQARVNEQFF. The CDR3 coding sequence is TGTGCCAGCAGTTTGGTCGGACAGGCCCGAGTCAATGAGCAGTTCTTC.

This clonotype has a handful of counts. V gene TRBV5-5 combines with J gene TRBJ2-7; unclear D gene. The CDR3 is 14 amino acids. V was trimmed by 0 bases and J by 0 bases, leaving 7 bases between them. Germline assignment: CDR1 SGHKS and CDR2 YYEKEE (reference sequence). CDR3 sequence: CASSLALVSYEQYF. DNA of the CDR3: TGTGCCAGCAGCTTGGCCTTGGTCTCCTACGAGCAGTACTTC.

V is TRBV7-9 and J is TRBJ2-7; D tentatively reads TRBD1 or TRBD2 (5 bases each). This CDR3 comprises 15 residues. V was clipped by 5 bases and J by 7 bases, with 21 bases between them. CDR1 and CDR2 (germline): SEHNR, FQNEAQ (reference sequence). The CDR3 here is CASSPNGAGMREQYF. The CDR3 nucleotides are TGTGCCAGCAGCCCAAATGGGGCCGGGATGAGAGAGCAGTACTTC.

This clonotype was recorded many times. CDR3 DNA: TGCGCCAGCAGCCAAGAAGGTTGGGTAGCGGGAGGCCTCTACAATGAGCAGTTCTTC. This translates into CASSQEGWVAGGLYNEQFF. This sequence joins TRBV4-1 and TRBJ2-1; 10 bases map to TRBD2. CDR3 length: 19 amino acids. V shed 0 bases, J shed 3 bases, and the junction held 11 bases outside the gene matches. Germline CDR1 and CDR2: MGHRA and YSYEKL.

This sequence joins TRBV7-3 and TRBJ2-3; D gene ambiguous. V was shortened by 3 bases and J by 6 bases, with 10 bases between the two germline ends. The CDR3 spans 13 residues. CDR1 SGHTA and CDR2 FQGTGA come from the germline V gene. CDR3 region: CASSLAVLDTQYF. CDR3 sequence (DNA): TGTGCCAGCAGCTTGGCAGTCCTCGATACGCAGTATTTT.

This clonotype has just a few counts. The CDR3 reads CSVEDPMGGNGYTF. The CDR3 DNA sequence: TGCAGCGTTGAAGACCCTATGGGGGGAAATGGCTACACCTTC. The J gene is TRBJ1-2, the V gene TRBV29-1; a weak D match, TRBD1 (5 bases). The V gene's germline CDR1 is SQVTM and CDR2 ANQGSEA. The CDR3 consists of 14 residues. Trimming removed 0 bases from V and 6 bases from J, with 14 bases in between.

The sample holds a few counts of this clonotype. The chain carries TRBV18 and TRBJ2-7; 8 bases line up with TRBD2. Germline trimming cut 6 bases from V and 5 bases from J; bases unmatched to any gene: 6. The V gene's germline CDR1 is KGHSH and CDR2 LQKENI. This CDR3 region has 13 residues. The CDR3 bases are TGTGCCAGCTCTCAAAACGGGGGGGACGAGCAGTACTTC. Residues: CASSQNGGDEQYF.

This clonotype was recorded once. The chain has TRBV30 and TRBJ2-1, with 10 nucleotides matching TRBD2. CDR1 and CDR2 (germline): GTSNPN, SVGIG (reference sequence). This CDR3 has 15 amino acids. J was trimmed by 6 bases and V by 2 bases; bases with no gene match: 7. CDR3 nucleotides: TGTGCCTGGAGTCTGGGGACTAGCGTGGTCAATGAGCAGTTCTTC. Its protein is CAWSLGTSVVNEQFF.

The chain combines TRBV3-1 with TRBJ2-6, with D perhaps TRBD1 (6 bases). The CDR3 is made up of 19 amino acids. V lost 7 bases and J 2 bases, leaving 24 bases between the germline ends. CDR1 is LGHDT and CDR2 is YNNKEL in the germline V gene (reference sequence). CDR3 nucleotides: TGTGCCAGCACCAAAGTGGCTGACAGGCCACAAGCTGGGGCCAACGTCCTGACTTTC. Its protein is CASTKVADRPQAGANVLTF.

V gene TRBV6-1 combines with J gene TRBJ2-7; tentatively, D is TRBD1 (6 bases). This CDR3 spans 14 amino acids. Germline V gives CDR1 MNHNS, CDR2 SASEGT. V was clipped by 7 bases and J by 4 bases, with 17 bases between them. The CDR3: CASKTGSNRYEQYF. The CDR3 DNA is TGTGCCAGCAAAACAGGGTCCAATAGGTACGAGCAGTACTTC.

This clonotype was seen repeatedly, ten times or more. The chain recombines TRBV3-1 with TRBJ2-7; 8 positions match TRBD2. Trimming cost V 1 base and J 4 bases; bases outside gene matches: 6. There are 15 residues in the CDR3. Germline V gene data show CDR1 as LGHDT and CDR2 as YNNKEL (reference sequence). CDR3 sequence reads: CASSQVPSGQYEQYF. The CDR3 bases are TGTGCCAGCAGCCAAGTCCCTAGCGGGCAGTACGAGCAGTACTTC.

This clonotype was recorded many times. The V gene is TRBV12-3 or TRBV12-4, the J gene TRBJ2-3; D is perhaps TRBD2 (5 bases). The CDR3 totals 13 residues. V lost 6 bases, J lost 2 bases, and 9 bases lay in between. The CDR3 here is CASRPGYTDTQYF. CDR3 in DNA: TGTGCCAGCAGGCCGGGGTACACAGATACGCAGTATTTT.

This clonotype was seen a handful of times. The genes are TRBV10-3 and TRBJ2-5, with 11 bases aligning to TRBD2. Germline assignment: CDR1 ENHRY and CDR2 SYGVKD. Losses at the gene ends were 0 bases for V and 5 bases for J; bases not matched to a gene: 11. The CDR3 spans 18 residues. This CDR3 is CAISESPGLAVLGETQYF. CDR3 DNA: TGTGCCATCAGTGAGTCACCGGGACTAGCGGTTTTGGGGGAGACCCAGTACTTC.

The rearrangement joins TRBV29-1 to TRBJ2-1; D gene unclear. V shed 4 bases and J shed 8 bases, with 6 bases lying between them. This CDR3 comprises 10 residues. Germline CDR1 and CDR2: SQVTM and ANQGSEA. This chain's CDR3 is CSVGPYEQFF. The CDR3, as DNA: TGCAGCGTTGGGCCTTATGAGCAGTTCTTC.